Given below is one T cell receptor beta chain in context. Its antigen is unknown. No qualities accompany the bases; no much larger clone lies one base away. The germline ends are 15 bases apart after V is trimmed by 4 bases and J by 6 bases. As encoded in the germline V gene, CDR1 is MNHEY while CDR2 is SVGAGI. The CDR3 goes from the cysteine to the phenylalanine over 14 residues. Kept here is only the CDR3 DNA, which spans 42 bases and is read in frame from base 1. The cohort comprised 550 to 700 healthy bone marrow donors. All cohort members were sampled while nominally healthy, although unrecorded immune exposures were likely present. The donor tested CMV seronegative and was one of the 352 seronegative cohort members. Each donor provided a peripheral blood sample, and peripheral blood mononuclear cells were used for TCR beta sequencing. Genomic DNA extraction from the blood cell samples was performed with the Qiagen DNeasy Blood Extraction Kit.

Libraries were prepared through the immunoSEQ multiplex PCR assay. For the multiplex PCR, a mixture combining 60 forward primers for TCR Vbeta segments and 13 reverse primers for TCR Jbeta segments was used. The CDR3 region of rearranged TCR beta genes was amplified from genomic DNA with a multiplex PCR assay. The amplified TCR beta libraries were sequenced on the Illumina HiSeq System as 87-base-pair reads. As for how the authors treated the data: A later analysis counted about 76 million unique TCR beta chains across the 700 or so repertoires, and around 12 million of these chains were shared by at least two donors. Raw reads were error-corrected and collapsed into unique sequences by a nearest-neighbor algorithm in which closely related sequences were merged to remove PCR and sequencing errors. V, D and J gene segments were assigned by aligning CDR3 sequences to IMGT reference sequences. For a sequence to be retained, a match of at least six nucleotides was required to both a V gene segment and a J gene segment. Rearrangements were called productive when the CDR3 lacked stop codons and stayed in frame with V and J; all others were non-productive. CDR3 was defined according to IMGT convention as the region running from the second conserved V-encoded cysteine to the conserved J-encoded phenylalanine. Sequences without an unambiguous match to a single V gene segment were excluded from the earlier analysis of 587 of the donors. An earlier analysis of some 500 of the donors classified V segments as functional when productive rearrangements were above 56.7% and as segregating when the standard deviation between donors was above 5%. A statistical classification framework was built to diagnose cytomegalovirus status from the catalog of TCR beta chain sequences. A later analysis assigned V and J genes by comparing TCR nucleotide sequences with IMGT/GENE-DB human TR gene sequences. In a later analysis, CDR3 sequences and most-parsimonious VDJ recombination scenarios were assigned using the TCRdist pipeline. In a later analysis, each TCR beta chain was defined by its CDR3 amino acid sequence together with its V-gene family, and reads lacking a unique V-gene family were excluded. As a way to deal with suspected cross-contamination and a sequencing artifact, a later analysis dropped more than 500 nucleotide sequences that were highly shared and had low generation probability. In a later analysis, a clonal expansion index for each public chain was calculated from normalized within-repertoire ranks of inferred template counts. In a later analysis, generation probabilities were computed using a VDJ recombination model fitted to out-of-frame rearrangements, and the results were checked against IGoR. In a later analysis, hypergeometric tests were used to score TCR-TCR, TCR-HLA and TCR-CMV co-occurrence, with a repertoire-size bias correction applied to TCR pairs. A later analysis estimated false discovery rates by permuting HLA or CMV assignments 20 times. In a later analysis, co-occurring TCRs were grouped using DBSCAN, with TCRdist sequence similarity added in when clustering inside HLA-allele-positive subsets. Co-occurrence clustering excluded repertoires with fewer than 30,000 or more than 120,000 public chains, plus five with anomalous nucleotide sharing. This is the immuneACCESS table as TCRdb keeps it, with only in-frame sequences that have V and J called. A part of the clones is gone; compared with another copy, unresolved V genes explain less than half, and the rest is unexplained. V and J calls and clone size are copied from that table; D and trimming were computed from the DNA. The sample has some 66,000 clones on record, around 80% of them singletons. The biggest ten clones account for 2.5% to 3.5% of the sample.

The sample belongs to a study of cytomegalovirus exposure and HLA in healthy donors (dated by TCRdb to 2016 to 2017). Turning to the overall study: In an earlier analysis of fewer than 750 of the donors, 276 Gb of sequence data and just under 120 million unique TCR beta sequences from about 179 million T cells were reported. Both class I and class II loci were covered by HLA typing, at four-digit resolution. In a later genetic analysis, genome-wide SNP genotypes for 398 of the 666 donors were used, and that subset was treated as a discovery cohort. Of the roughly 410 genotyped donors, approximately 80% were placed in the genetic ancestry cluster associated with self-reported Caucasian donors. The T cell repertoires of 700 or so subjects were profiled by immunosequencing and related to cytomegalovirus serostatus. Along with the roughly 710-subject first cohort, a separate validation cohort of over a hundred different subjects was used. The study aimed to test whether signatures of past pathogen exposure could be identified by cataloging public T cell receptors. In the later analysis, no new phenotypic data were used to find candidate immune exposures; instead, reliance was placed on TCR beta sequences and their occurrence across donors. The study combined high-throughput TCR immunosequencing, statistical association of individual TCRs with disease status, and machine learning to predict cytomegalovirus infection status. To decide whether each TCR beta V gene segment behaved as functional or pseudogenic, an earlier analysis of over 500 of the donors relied on high-throughput TCR beta sequencing. Every repertoire in the discovery cohort had been generated on one and the same sequencing platform. A later analysis re-analyzed previously published TCR beta repertoires from hundreds of donors and added high-resolution HLA genotyping to study TCR occurrence patterns. Donor age, sex, ethnicity and CMV serostatus were compiled together with the repertoire data. Typing coverage varied by locus: roughly 629-630 donors for A, B, C, DRB1 and DQB1; 500 to 550 for DQA1; about 590 for DPA1; roughly 450 for DPB1. Approximately 300 gigabases of sequencing data and 70 million to 100 million unique TCR sequences were included in an early release covering 550 to 800 HLA-typed donors. Across 300 to 500 genotyped donors of the cohort, an average of roughly 250,000 unique TCR beta nucleotide sequences per donor were sequenced, and approximately 17% of those sequences were non-productive. Five DR-DQ haplotypes were treated as single units for association and clustering because of strong linkage in the cohort. The paper as a whole reports these results and caveats: In vitro tests confirmed that a few of the cytomegalovirus-associated TCR beta chains recognize cytomegalovirus antigens. A cluster of highly shared sequence variants was judged likely to represent a technical artifact of the sequencing pipeline. Some IMGT-functional V segments, including TRBV6-2 and TRBV6-3, could not be told apart with the 87-base-pair reads, so those segments were excluded. The classifier was reported to diagnose cytomegalovirus status with high specificity and sensitivity in both the original cohort and the validation cohort. According to a later analysis, parvovirus B19, influenza, CMV and Epstein-Barr virus appeared linked to several top co-occurrence clusters. In a later analysis, the rate of TCR association differed among HLA loci, with DRB1 alleles having the most associated TCRs and HLA-C alleles having the fewest. Assigning TCR associations to individual alleles was difficult when HLA alleles, especially DR and DQ, strongly co-occurred. An association between a missense DCLRE1C variant and V-gene and J-gene trimming of TCR beta chains was found in a later genetic analysis and replicated in an independent cohort. Because counts were too low, about 18 rarely observed V segments, including chromosome 9 orphons, were excluded from the earlier analysis of several hundred of the donors. A further reported finding was that TCR beta sequences accurately predicted the HLA-A and HLA-B alleles for most subjects in the first cohort. In a later analysis, HLA-associated TCR beta chains showed more clonal expansion and lower generation probabilities than non-associated chains that were equally common. According to a later analysis, most CMV-associated TCR beta chains appeared to be HLA-restricted, and the HLA associations seemed to be driven largely by CMV exposure. According to the authors, the approach could potentially be generalized to other disease states and immunological phenotypes. Because some donors lacked HLA typing at each locus, the association tests relied only on the typed subset. In an earlier analysis of approximately 600 of the donors, most TCR beta V segments were observed in productive rearrangements about 90% or about 30% of the time, broadly matching IMGT annotations. Correlated functional status among segregating V segments might be attributable to linkage disequilibrium, but an unknown experimental factor could not be ruled out. Immune exposure information for the cohort was limited to CMV serostatus. A later analysis associated 15,000 or so TCR beta sequences with specific HLA alleles at a false discovery rate of 0.05. A later genetic analysis reported fewer N-insertions in productive TCRs among donors in an Asian-associated ancestry cluster than the roughly 690-donor mean. Across donors, most TCR sequences were observed very rarely, whereas some public TCRs were present in many individuals. Sequencing depth was assumed to be roughly uniform across donors in the presence/absence analyses, though that assumption may not hold. The study gave a list of 150 to 200 TCR beta chains associated with cytomegalovirus. This cohort had only TCR beta chains sequenced, and the lack of alpha or paired-chain data limited which features could be detected.

The clonotype comes from a woman younger than 45 in good health and CMV-seronegative. Rearrangement joined TRBV6-5 to TRBJ1-2; no D segment can be confidently identified. Material for sequencing was PBMCs. The nucleotide sequence is given as TGTGCCAGCAGTTCCCCCGGAAAGGCGGATGGCTACACCTTC. Its translation reads: CASSSPGKADGYTF.